This T cell receptor (beta chain) was documented in a study of T cell changes during pregnancy in multiple sclerosis (dated by TCRdb to between 2019 and 2020). Broadly, across the study: The study looked at changes in the T cell repertoire across pregnancy in women with multiple sclerosis.

V loses 8 bases, J loses 8 bases, and the germline ends lie 18 bases apart. The CDR3 numbers 13 residues from cysteine through phenylalanine. The read is trimmed to its CDR3 DNA, 39 bases read in frame from base 1. Per the germline V gene, SGHTA is the CDR1 and FQGNSA is the CDR2. A word on this clone: Its target antigen remains unknown. Base qualities are not at hand, and no much larger clone is one base apart.

The library was prepared using the immunoSEQ multiplex PCR assay. Not all clones reach the TCRdb copy of this immuneACCESS table, which keeps in-frame sequences only. Checked studies attribute under half of the gap to unresolved V genes and leave the rest unexplained. The sample includes tens of thousands of clones, with approximately 90% observed a single time. The ten largest clones add up to less than 0.45% of the sample. The clonotype comes from a female donor with multiple sclerosis, enrolled in a pregnancy study. The chain is made from TRBV7-2 and TRBJ1-2; TRBD1 is possibly the D segment (5 matching bases). Sequences were derived from CD4+ T cells from peripheral blood mononuclear cells, sampled after pregnancy. CDR3 reads: CASSRQSGEGYTF. The nucleotides are TGTGCCAGCTCAAGGCAGTCGGGGGAAGGCTACACCTTC.